These T cell receptor beta chains were read from a single sample in a study of cytomegalovirus exposure and HLA in healthy donors. Libraries were prepared by immunoSEQ multiplex PCR; TCRdb keeps only in-frame clonotypes and omits some of them. The table lists 80,000 to 100,000 clones, around 77% of them singletons, with around 3.6% in the top ten. Sequencing used PBMCs. The receptors were sampled from a man aged 35-49 years in good health and CMV-seronegative. The CDR3 runs from the conserved cysteine through the conserved F or W. Each record gives: D gene, V gene, J gene, clone size, CDR3 protein, CDR3 DNA. The D gene is left open where the match is weak. Only part of the rows carry a size: once, few, many, or a class if the clone is expanded.

TRBD2	TRBV7-2	TRBJ2-3	NA	CASRKAAGGADTQYF	TGTGCCAGCAGAAAAGCGGCGGGAGGGGCAGATACGCAGTATTTT
NA	TRBV18	TRBJ1-1	NA	CASSPLRQGGNTEAFF	TGTGCCAGCTCACCACTTCGGCAGGGCGGAAACACTGAAGCTTTCTTT
TRBD1	TRBV28	TRBJ1-6	NA	CASSTQGVRNSPLHF	TGTGCCAGCAGTACACAGGGGGTGAGGAATTCACCCCTCCACTTT
NA	TRBV2	TRBJ2-7	NA	CASSVASYEQYF	TGTGCCAGCAGTGTGGCCTCCTACGAGCAGTACTTC
NA	TRBV15	TRBJ1-4	NA	CATSRGEMGRSEKLFF	TGTGCCACCAGCAGAGGAGAGATGGGGAGAAGCGAAAAACTGTTTTTT
NA	TRBV7-3	TRBJ2-7	once	CASSLNGVGEQYF	TGTGCCAGCAGCTTAAACGGGGTCGGCGAGCAGTACTTC
NA	TRBV9	TRBJ1-1	NA	CASSPRTANTEAFF	TGTGCCAGCAGCCCCCGGACAGCGAACACTGAAGCTTTCTTT
TRBD1	TRBV28	TRBJ2-5	NA	CASSSQGANQETQYF	TGTGCCAGCAGTTCACAGGGGGCGAACCAAGAGACCCAGTACTTC
TRBD1	TRBV5-1	TRBJ1-1	once	CTSSFTGDTEAFF	TGCACCAGCAGCTTTACAGGGGACACTGAAGCTTTCTTT
TRBD1	TRBV4-1	TRBJ1-4	NA	CASSGRQGVNEKLFF	TGCGCCAGCAGCGGACGACAGGGAGTGAATGAAAAACTGTTTTTT
NA	TRBV5-1	TRBJ2-7	NA	CASSLGEALRSEQYF	TGCGCCAGCAGCCTCGGGGAGGCTTTGCGGAGCGAGCAGTACTTC
TRBD1	TRBV15	TRBJ1-2	NA	CATRPGDRGSSGYTF	TGTGCCACCAGACCTGGGGACAGGGGGTCGAGTGGCTACACCTTC
NA	TRBV19	TRBJ1-2	NA	CASSILGQRVTYGYTF	TGTGCCAGTAGTATACTCGGACAGCGAGTCACCTATGGCTACACCTTC